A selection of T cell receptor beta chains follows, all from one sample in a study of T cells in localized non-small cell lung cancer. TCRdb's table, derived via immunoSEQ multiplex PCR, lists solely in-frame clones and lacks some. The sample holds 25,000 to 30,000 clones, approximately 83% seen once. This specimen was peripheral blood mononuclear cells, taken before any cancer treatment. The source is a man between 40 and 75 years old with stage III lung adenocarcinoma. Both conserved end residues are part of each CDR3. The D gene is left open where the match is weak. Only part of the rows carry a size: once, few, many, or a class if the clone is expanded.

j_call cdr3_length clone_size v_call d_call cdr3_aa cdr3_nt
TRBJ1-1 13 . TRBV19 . CASSARVNTEAFF TGTGCCAGTAGTGCACGGGTGAACACTGAAGCTTTCTTT
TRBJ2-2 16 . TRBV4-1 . CASSPLLQGSTGELFF TGCGCCAGCAGCCCGCTTCTTCAGGGGAGCACCGGGGAGCTGTTTTTT
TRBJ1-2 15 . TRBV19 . CASNPPAGSTYGYTF TGTGCCAGTAACCCCCCGGCGGGGTCTACCTATGGCTACACCTTC
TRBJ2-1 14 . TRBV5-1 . CASSRDGANNEQFF TGCGCCAGCAGCCGTGACGGGGCAAACAATGAGCAGTTCTTC
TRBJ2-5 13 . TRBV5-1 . CASRRTIQETQYF TGCGCCAGCCGTAGGACCATCCAAGAGACCCAGTACTTC
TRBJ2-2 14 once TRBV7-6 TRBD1 CASSQGQGAGELFF TGTGCCAGCAGCCAGGGACAGGGGGCCGGGGAGCTGTTTTTT
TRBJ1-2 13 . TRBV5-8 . CASSLGRRGGYTF TGTGCCAGCAGCTTAGGTCGTAGAGGAGGCTACACCTTC
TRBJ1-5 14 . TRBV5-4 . CASSLMGLGQPQHF TGTGCCAGCAGCTTAATGGGGTTAGGGCAGCCCCAGCATTTT
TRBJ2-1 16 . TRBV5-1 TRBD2 CASSLAGREGHNEQFF TGCGCCAGCAGCTTGGCCGGGCGGGAGGGCCACAATGAGCAGTTCTTC
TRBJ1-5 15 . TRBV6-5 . CASSPPGGSNQPQHF TGTGCCAGCAGTCCCCCCGGTGGAAGCAATCAGCCCCAGCATTTT
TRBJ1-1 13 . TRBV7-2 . CASSRTIEVEAFF TGTGCCAGCAGCCGCACTATAGAGGTTGAAGCTTTCTTT
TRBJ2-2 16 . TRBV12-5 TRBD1 CASGLSRDRGTGELFF TGTGCTAGTGGTTTGAGCCGGGACAGGGGAACCGGGGAGCTGTTTTTT
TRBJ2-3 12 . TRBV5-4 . CASSLVGDTQYF TGTGCCAGCAGCTTGGTAGGAGATACGCAGTATTTT
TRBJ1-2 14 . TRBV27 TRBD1 CASTTLGQALGYTF TGTGCCAGCACCACCCTGGGACAGGCTTTAGGCTACACCTTC
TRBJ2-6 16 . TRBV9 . CASTRNKISGANVLTF TGTGCCAGCACCAGAAATAAAATCTCTGGGGCCAACGTCCTGACTTTC
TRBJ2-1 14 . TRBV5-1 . CASSLGGPYNEQFF TGCGCCAGCAGCCTGGGCGGGCCCTACAATGAGCAGTTCTTC
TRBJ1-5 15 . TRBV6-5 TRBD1 CASRAGTGTKQPQHF TGTGCCAGCAGGGCCGGGACAGGGACAAAACAGCCCCAGCATTTT